The 4 T cell receptor beta chains below were found in one sample sequenced in a study of T cell responses to AZD1222 COVID-19 vaccine. Data came from immunoSEQ multiplex PCR; TCRdb stores just in-frame clones and leaves some out. In the table there are approximately 200,000 clones, roughly 88% of which are singletons. Sequencing used peripheral blood, obtained on day 0 of AZD1222 vaccination. Receptor source: an adult in good health.

This chain links TRBV6-2 or TRBV6-3 with TRBJ1-5; a weak D match, TRBD1 (5 bases). From germline, CDR1 is MNHEY and CDR2 SVGEGT. This CDR3 contains 15 residues. The V end was cut by 2 bases, the J end by 2 bases, with 10 bases between. CDR3 coding DNA: TGTGCCAGCAGTTACGAGGGGTCAGGCAATCAGCCCCAGCATTTT. Amino acid sequence: CASSYEGSGNQPQHF.

The chain links TRBV4-1 to TRBJ2-7; maybe TRBD1 (6 bases). This CDR3 spans 14 amino acids. Germline CDR1 and CDR2: MGHRA and YSYEKL. Trimming stripped 0 bases from V and 3 bases from J, with 9 bases between. CDR3 sequence reads: CASSQEQGGYEQYF. As DNA, the CDR3 is TGCGCCAGCAGCCAAGAACAGGGCGGCTACGAGCAGTACTTC.

This sequence joins TRBV9 and TRBJ2-3; 7 nucleotides agree with TRBD2. Losses at the gene ends were 0 bases for V and 2 bases for J; bases not matched to a gene: 6. The CDR3 length is 16 residues. CDR1 SGDLS and CDR2 YYNGEE come from the germline V gene. The CDR3 nucleotides are TGTGCCAGCAGCGTAGGGCCGGGGGGATACACAGATACGCAGTATTTT. Translation gives CASSVGPGGYTDTQYF.

This chain uses TRBV5-6 with TRBJ1-2; D is ambiguous. Germline V lookup: CDR1 SGHDT, CDR2 YYEEEE. CDR3 size: 12 residues. V lost 1 base and J lost 8, with 9 bases in between. CDR3 sequence reads: CASSLTGWGYTF. The CDR3 DNA follows: TGTGCCAGCAGCTTGACCGGCTGGGGCTACACCTTC.